Below are 12 T cell receptor beta chains sequenced from a single sample in a study of response to subunit inactivated influenza vaccine. MiXCR, run by TCRdb on the RT-PCR reads, gives a single entry per CDR3 protein. The sample carries 170,000 or so distinct CDR3 sequences, about 10% recorded once. Material: CD8+ T cells sorted from PBMCs, obtained around 25 months after vaccination. These receptors all come from a man between 50 and 75 years old who received an inactivated influenza vaccine.

Points on this clonotype: Sequence at one end of the junction differs from germline and may be a read error. The chain employs TRBV6-2 or TRBV6-3 and TRBJ1-1; D uncertain. Germline V gene lookup returns CDR1 MNHEY and CDR2 SVGEGT. The CDR3 loop spans 13 amino acids. This CDR3 is CASSYSPNTEPFF. DNA for the CDR3: TGTGCCAGCAGTTACTCCCCGAACACTGAACCTTTCTTT.

There are a few counts of this clonotype. This chain joins TRBV4-1 and TRBJ2-2, with unresolved D. The CDR3 spans 15 residues. V was trimmed by 4 bases and J by 6 bases, leaving 15 bases between them. From germline, CDR1 is MGHRA and CDR2 YSYEKL. The CDR3 spells CASSPPAVTAGELFF. For the CDR3, the DNA is TGCGCCAGCAGCCCACCCGCCGTGACCGCCGGGGAGCTGTTTTTT.

The chain is built from TRBV2 and TRBJ2-5; the D gene is possibly TRBD2 (5 bases). The V and J ends lost 5 bases and 5 bases respectively, with 18 bases between them. CDR1 and CDR2 (germline): SNHLY, FYNNEI. There are 15 residues in the CDR3. CDR3 nucleotides: TGTGCCAGCAGTTCAAATAGCGCAGATTGGGAGACCCAGTACTTC. Translated: CASSSNSADWETQYF.

This clonotype has a count of ten or more. The chain links TRBV4-3 to TRBJ2-1, with 7 bases fitting TRBD2. V lost 0 bases and J lost 3; bases outside the gene matches: 8. The CDR3 loop spans 17 amino acids. The V gene's germline CDR1 is LGHNA and CDR2 YSLEER. CDR3 DNA sequence: TGCGCCAGCAGCCAAGATTTTTGGCGGGAGATCTACAATGAGCAGTTCTTC. It yields the protein CASSQDFWREIYNEQFF.

V and J are TRBV9 and TRBJ2-6; unclear D gene. CDR1 is SGDLS and CDR2 is YYNGEE in the germline V gene. The CDR3 has 16 residues. Trimming stripped 0 bases from V and 0 bases from J, with 7 bases between. As DNA, the CDR3 is TGTGCCAGCAGCGTAGATGGCGACTCTGGGGCCAACGTCCTGACTTTC. The encoded protein is CASSVDGDSGANVLTF.

The genes are TRBV9 and TRBJ1-3; D is undetermined. Germline CDR1 SGDLS, CDR2 YYNGEE. Trimming left V 0 bases short and J 0 bases short, with 13 bases between. The CDR3 extends over 17 amino acids. The CDR3 protein is CASSVENRPSSGNTIYF. The CDR3 region has the DNA TGTGCCAGCAGCGTAGAGAACCGCCCGTCCTCTGGAAACACCATATATTTT.

This clonotype was observed a few times. The chain couples TRBV7-9 to TRBJ1-1; maybe TRBD1 (6 bases). V gave up 0 bases and J gave up 6 bases, with 14 bases separating them. From germline, CDR1 is SEHNR and CDR2 FQNEAQ (reference sequence). This CDR3 is 15 amino acids long. The CDR3 nucleotides are TGTGCCAGCAGCTTAGCCCAGGGGATGCGGGCTGAAGCTTTCTTT. Its protein product is CASSLAQGMRAEAFF.

V gene TRBV7-8 combines with J gene TRBJ2-3, with D perhaps matching TRBD2 (5 bases). Germline V gives CDR1 SGHVS, CDR2 FQNEAQ. The V and J ends lost 1 base and 3 bases respectively, with 17 bases between them. The CDR3 spans 17 residues. CDR3 nucleotides: TGTGCCAGCAGCTTAGTGATGGGCACGGACTTAACAGATACGCAGTATTTT. It specifies CASSLVMGTDLTDTQYF.

The chain employs TRBV25-1 and TRBJ1-5, with D possibly TRBD1 on 5 matching bases. Trimming stripped 6 bases from V and 7 bases from J, with 13 bases between. This CDR3 is built from 13 residues. CDR1 and CDR2 from the germline V gene are MGHDK and SYGVNS. The chain's CDR3 is CASSRRDGQPQHF. CDR3 nucleotides: TGTGCCAGCAGCCGCAGGGATGGACAGCCCCAGCATTTT.

The V and J genes are TRBV20-1 and TRBJ1-1; no clear D gene. Between the trimmed V and J ends, which lost 0 bases and 0 bases, there was a span of 17 bases. Germline CDR1 and CDR2: DFQATT and SNEGSKA (reference sequence). The CDR3 runs to 17 residues. The chain's CDR3 is CSARDGGRLHMNTEAFF. Here the CDR3 DNA reads TGCAGTGCTAGAGATGGCGGCAGACTCCACATGAACACTGAAGCTTTCTTT.

The chain carries TRBV6-5 and TRBJ2-7; D is perhaps TRBD1 (6 bases). The CDR3 spans 15 residues. Trimming stripped 4 bases from V and 3 bases from J, with 16 bases between. Germline V gene sequence: CDR1 MNHEY, CDR2 SVGAGI. CDR3 in amino acids: CASSSTTGRVYEQYF. The DNA for the CDR3 is TGTGCCAGCAGTTCGACGACAGGAAGAGTCTACGAGCAGTACTTC.

The V and J genes are TRBV4-3 and TRBJ2-1, with 7 bases identical to TRBD1. CDR3 length: 14 amino acids. Looked up from germline, CDR1 is LGHNA and CDR2 is YSLEER. V dropped 2 bases and J dropped 7; count of bases not matched to a gene: 5. For the CDR3, the DNA is TGCGCCAGCAGCCAAACCTGGGACAGTAATGAGCAGTTCTTC. Encoded protein: CASSQTWDSNEQFF.